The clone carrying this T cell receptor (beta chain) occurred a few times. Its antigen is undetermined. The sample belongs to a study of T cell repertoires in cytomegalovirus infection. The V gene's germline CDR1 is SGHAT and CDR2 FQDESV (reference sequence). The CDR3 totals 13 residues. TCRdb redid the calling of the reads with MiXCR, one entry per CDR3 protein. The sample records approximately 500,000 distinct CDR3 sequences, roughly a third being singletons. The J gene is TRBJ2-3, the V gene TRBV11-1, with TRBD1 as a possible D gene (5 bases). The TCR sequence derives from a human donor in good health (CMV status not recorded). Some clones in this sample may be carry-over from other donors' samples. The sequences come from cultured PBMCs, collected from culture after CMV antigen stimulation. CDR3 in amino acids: CVKRQTRCDTQYF. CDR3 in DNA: TGTGTCAAAAGACAGACCCGATGTGATACGCAGTATTTT.